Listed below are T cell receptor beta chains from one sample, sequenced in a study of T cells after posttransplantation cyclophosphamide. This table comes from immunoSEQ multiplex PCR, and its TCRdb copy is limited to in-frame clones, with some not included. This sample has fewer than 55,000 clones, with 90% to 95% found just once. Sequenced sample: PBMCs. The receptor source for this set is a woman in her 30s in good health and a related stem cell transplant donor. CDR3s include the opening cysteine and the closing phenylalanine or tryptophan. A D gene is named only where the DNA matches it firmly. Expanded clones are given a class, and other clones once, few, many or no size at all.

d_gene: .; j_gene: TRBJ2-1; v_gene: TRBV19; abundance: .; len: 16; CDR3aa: CASTVVGGIDLDEQFF; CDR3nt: TGTGCCAGTACAGTTGTGGGGGGTATAGATTTAGATGAGCAGTTCTTC
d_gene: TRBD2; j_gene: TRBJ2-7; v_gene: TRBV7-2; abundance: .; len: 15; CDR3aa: CASSSFSGGDYEQYF; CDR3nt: TGTGCCAGCAGCTCGTTTAGCGGGGGGGACTACGAGCAGTACTTC
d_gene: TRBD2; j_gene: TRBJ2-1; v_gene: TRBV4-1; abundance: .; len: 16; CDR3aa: CASSPVGRGGFNEQFF; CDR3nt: TGCGCCAGCAGCCCGGTAGGGCGGGGGGGCTTTAATGAGCAGTTCTTC
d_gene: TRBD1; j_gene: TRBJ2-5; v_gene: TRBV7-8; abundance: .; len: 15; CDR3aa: CASSPRQGPSEAQYF; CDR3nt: TGTGCCAGCAGCCCCAGACAGGGGCCAAGTGAGGCCCAGTACTTC
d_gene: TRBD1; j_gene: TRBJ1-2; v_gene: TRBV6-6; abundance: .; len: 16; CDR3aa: CAAQGVGGLIGYGYTF; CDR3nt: TGTGCCGCGCAAGGGGTAGGGGGCCTTATTGGGTATGGCTACACCTTC
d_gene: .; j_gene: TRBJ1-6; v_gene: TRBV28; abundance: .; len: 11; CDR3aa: CASSKNSPLHF; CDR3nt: TGTGCCAGCAGCAAAAATTCACCCCTCCACTTT
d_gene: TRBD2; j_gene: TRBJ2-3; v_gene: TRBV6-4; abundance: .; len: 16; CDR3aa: CASSAGASGGTDTQYF; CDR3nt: TGTGCCAGCAGTGCTGGGGCTAGCGGGGGCACAGATACGCAGTATTTT
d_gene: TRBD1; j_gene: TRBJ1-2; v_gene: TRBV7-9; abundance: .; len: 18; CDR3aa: CASSPIGVRQGDNYGYTF; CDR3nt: TGTGCCAGCAGCCCTATTGGGGTCCGACAGGGGGATAACTATGGCTACACCTTC
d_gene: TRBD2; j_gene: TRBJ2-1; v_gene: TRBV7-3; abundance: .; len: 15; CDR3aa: CASSISGGAYNEQFF; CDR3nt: TGTGCCAGCAGCATCAGCGGGGGTGCCTACAATGAGCAGTTCTTC
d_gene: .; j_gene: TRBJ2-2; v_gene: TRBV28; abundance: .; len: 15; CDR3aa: CASSSGGQGVRELFF; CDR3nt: TGTGCCAGCAGTTCGGGAGGGCAGGGGGTCCGGGAGCTGTTTTTT
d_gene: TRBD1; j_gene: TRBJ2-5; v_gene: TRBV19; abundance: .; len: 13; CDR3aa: CASSRQGRETQYF; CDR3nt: TGTGCCAGTAGTAGACAGGGGAGGGAGACCCAGTACTTC
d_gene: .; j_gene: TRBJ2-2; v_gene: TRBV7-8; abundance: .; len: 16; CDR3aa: CASSLARQINTGELFF; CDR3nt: TGTGCCAGCAGCTTAGCGCGGCAGATTAACACCGGGGAGCTGTTTTTT
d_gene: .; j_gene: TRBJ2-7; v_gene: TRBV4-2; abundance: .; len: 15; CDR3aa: CASSQERTPIYEQYF; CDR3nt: TGTGCCAGCAGCCAAGAAAGGACACCGATCTACGAGCAGTACTTC
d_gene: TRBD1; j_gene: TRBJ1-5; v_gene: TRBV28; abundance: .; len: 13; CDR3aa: CAALGQTNQPQHF; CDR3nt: TGTGCCGCCTTGGGACAGACCAATCAGCCCCAGCATTTT
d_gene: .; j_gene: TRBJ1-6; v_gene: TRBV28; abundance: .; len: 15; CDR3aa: CASRSRGTYNSPLHF; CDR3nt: TGTGCCAGCAGGTCCCGGGGAACCTATAATTCACCCCTCCACTTT
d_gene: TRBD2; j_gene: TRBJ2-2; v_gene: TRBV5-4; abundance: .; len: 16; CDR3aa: CASSLGSGTNTGELFF; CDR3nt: TGTGCCAGCAGCTTGGGCAGCGGGACGAACACCGGGGAGCTGTTTTTT
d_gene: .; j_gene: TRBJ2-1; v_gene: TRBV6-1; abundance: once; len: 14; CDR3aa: CASSSSGTTNEQFF; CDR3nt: TGTGCCAGCAGCTCCTCCGGGACAACTAATGAGCAGTTCTTC
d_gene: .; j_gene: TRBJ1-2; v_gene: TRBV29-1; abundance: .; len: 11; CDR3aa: CSVGQGGGYTF; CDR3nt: TGCAGCGTTGGGCAGGGAGGTGGCTACACCTTC
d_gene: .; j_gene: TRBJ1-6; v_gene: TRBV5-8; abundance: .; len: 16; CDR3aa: CASSPVDGQPNSPLHF; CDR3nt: TGTGCCAGCAGCCCAGTCGACGGACAGCCGAATTCACCCCTCCACTTT
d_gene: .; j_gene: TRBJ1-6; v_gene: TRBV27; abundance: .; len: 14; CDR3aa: CASRPGQNNSPLHF; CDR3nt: TGTGCCAGCAGACCGGGACAAAATAATTCACCCCTCCACTTT
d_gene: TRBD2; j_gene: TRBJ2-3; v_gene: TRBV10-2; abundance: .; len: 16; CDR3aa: CASTGGSGRATDTQYF; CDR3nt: TGCGCCAGCACGGGAGGGTCCGGGAGGGCCACAGATACGCAGTATTTT
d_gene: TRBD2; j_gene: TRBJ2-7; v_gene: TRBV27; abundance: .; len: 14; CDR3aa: CASSFGRGGYEQYF; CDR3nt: TGTGCCAGCAGTTTTGGTCGGGGGGGCTACGAGCAGTACTTC
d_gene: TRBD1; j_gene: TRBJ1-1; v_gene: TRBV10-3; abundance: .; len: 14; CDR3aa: CAIRGTDSNTEAFF; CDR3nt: TGTGCCATCAGAGGGACAGATTCGAACACTGAAGCTTTCTTT
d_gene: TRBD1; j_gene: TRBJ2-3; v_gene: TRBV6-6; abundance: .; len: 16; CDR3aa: CASRGDSHSSTDTQYF; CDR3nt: TGTGCCAGCAGAGGGGACAGCCACTCTAGCACAGATACGCAGTATTTT
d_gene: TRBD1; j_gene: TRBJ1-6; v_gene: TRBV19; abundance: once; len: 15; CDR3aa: CASSPGTGWNSPLHF; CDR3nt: TGTGCCAGTAGTCCCGGGACAGGGTGGAATTCACCCCTCCACTTT
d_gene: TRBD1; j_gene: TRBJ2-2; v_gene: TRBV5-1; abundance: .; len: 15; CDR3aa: CASSLDRVNTGELFF; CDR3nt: TGCGCCAGCAGCCTTGACAGGGTGAACACCGGGGAGCTGTTTTTT
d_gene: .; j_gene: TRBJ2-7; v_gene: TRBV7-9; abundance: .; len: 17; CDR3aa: CASSPTIGQGKMYEQYF; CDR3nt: TGTGCCAGCAGCCCTACCATAGGGCAGGGAAAGATGTACGAGCAGTACTTC
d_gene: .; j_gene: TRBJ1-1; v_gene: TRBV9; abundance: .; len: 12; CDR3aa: CATGGANTEAFF; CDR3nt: TGTGCCACCGGGGGGGCGAACACTGAAGCTTTCTTT
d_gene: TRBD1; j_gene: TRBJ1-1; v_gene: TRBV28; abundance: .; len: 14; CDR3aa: CASSFWDRGAEAFF; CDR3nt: TGTGCCAGCAGTTTTTGGGACAGGGGCGCTGAAGCTTTCTTT
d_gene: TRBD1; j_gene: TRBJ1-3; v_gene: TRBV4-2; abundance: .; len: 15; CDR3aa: CASSQEDRAGNTIYF; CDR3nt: TGTGCCAGCAGCCAAGAGGACAGGGCTGGAAACACCATATATTTT
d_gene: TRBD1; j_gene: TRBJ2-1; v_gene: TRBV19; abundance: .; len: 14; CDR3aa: CATYDRASPHEQFF; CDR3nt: TGTGCCACTTACGACAGGGCCTCACCCCATGAGCAGTTCTTC
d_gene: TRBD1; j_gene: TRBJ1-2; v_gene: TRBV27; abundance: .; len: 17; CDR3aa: CASSLSGTGGGKYGYTF; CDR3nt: TGTGCCAGCAGCCTATCCGGGACAGGGGGCGGGAAGTATGGCTACACCTTC
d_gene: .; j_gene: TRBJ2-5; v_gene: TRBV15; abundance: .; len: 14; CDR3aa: CATSKGLSQETQYF; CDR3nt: TGTGCCACCAGCAAGGGACTGAGCCAAGAGACCCAGTACTTC
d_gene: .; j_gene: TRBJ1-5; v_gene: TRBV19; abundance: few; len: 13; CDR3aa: CASSWQSNQPQHF; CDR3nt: TGTGCCAGTAGTTGGCAGAGCAATCAGCCCCAGCATTTT
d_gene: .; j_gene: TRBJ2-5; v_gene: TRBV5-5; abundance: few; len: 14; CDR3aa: CASSLGRSQETQYF; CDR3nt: TGTGCCAGCAGCTTGGGTCGCAGTCAAGAGACCCAGTACTTC
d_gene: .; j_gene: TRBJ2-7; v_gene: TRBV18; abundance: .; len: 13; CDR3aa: CASLPVPGVEQYF; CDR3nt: TGTGCCAGCTTGCCGGTTCCAGGGGTCGAGCAGTACTTC
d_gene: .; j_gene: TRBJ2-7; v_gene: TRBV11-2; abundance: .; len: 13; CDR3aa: CASSATVAGEQYF; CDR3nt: TGTGCCAGCAGTGCTACAGTGGCGGGCGAGCAGTACTTC
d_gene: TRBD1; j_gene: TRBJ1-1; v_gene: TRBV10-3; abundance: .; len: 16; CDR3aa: CAISQRQGRMNTEAFF; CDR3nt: TGTGCCATCAGCCAACGACAGGGTAGGATGAACACTGAAGCTTTCTTT
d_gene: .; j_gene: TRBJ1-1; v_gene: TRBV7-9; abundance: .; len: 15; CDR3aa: CASSLALTLNTEAFF; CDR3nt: TGTGCCAGCAGCTTAGCACTCACTTTGAACACTGAAGCTTTCTTT
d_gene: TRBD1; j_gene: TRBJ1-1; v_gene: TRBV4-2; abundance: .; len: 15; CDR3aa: CASSQVTGVGTEAFF; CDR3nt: TGTGCCAGCAGCCAAGTAACAGGGGTGGGGACTGAAGCTTTCTTT
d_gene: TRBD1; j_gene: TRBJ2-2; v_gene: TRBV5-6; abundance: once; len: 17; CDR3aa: CASSLNRGSLGTGELFF; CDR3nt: TGTGCCAGCAGCTTGAACAGGGGGAGTCTTGGCACCGGGGAGCTGTTTTTT
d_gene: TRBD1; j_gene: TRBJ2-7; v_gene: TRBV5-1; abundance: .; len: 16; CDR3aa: CASSSEKPGQGYEQYF; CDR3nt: TGCGCCAGCAGCTCCGAAAAGCCGGGACAGGGCTACGAGCAGTACTTC
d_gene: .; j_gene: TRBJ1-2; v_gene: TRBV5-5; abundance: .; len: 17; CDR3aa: CASSWGLLDSANYGYTF; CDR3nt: TGTGCCAGCAGCTGGGGGCTCCTGGACAGCGCTAACTATGGCTACACCTTC
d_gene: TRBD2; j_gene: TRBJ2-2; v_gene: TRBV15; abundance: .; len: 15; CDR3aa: CATTTLAGRSGELFF; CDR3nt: TGTGCCACCACCACGCTAGCGGGGAGGTCCGGGGAGCTGTTTTTT
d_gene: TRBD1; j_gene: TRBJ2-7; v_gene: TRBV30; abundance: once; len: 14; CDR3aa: CAWSSPTGVYEQYF; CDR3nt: TGTGCCTGGAGTTCGCCCACAGGGGTATACGAGCAGTACTTC
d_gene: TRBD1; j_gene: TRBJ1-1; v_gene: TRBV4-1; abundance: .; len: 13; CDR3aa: CASSSRTGGAAFF; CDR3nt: TGCGCCAGCAGCTCCAGGACAGGGGGCGCGGCTTTCTTT
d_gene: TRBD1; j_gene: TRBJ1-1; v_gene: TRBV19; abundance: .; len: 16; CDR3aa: CASRGVPGQGSAEAFF; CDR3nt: TGTGCCAGTAGGGGAGTCCCGGGACAGGGATCCGCTGAAGCTTTCTTT
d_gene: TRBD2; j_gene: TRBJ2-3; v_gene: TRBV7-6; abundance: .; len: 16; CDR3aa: CASSLQSGGVVDTQYF; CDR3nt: TGTGCCAGCAGCTTACAGTCTGGGGGGGTAGTGGATACGCAGTATTTT
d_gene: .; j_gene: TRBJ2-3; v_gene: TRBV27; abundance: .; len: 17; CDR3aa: CASSSVGGAISTDTQYF; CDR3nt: TGTGCCAGCAGTTCGGTCGGCGGGGCAATAAGCACAGATACGCAGTATTTT
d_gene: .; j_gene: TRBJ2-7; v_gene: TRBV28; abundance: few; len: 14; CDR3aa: CASSDLVRSYEQYF; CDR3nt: TGTGCCAGCAGTGACTTGGTTCGGTCCTACGAGCAGTACTTC
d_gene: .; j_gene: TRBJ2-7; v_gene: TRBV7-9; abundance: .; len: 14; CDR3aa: CASLGGSLSYEQYF; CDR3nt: TGTGCCAGCTTAGGAGGGTCCCTTTCCTACGAGCAGTACTTC
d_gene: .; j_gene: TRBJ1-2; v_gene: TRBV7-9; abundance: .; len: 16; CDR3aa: CASSPEPRLVVRGYTF; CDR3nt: TGTGCCAGCAGCCCCGAGCCGAGGTTGGTGGTACGTGGCTACACCTTC
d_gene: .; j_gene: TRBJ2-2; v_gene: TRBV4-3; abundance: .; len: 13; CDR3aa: CASSQQYAGELFF; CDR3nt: TGCGCCAGCAGCCAGCAGTATGCCGGGGAGCTGTTTTTT
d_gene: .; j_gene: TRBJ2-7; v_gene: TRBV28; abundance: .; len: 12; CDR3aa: CASTEDRTEQYF; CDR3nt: TGTGCCAGCACCGAAGACAGGACCGAGCAGTACTTC